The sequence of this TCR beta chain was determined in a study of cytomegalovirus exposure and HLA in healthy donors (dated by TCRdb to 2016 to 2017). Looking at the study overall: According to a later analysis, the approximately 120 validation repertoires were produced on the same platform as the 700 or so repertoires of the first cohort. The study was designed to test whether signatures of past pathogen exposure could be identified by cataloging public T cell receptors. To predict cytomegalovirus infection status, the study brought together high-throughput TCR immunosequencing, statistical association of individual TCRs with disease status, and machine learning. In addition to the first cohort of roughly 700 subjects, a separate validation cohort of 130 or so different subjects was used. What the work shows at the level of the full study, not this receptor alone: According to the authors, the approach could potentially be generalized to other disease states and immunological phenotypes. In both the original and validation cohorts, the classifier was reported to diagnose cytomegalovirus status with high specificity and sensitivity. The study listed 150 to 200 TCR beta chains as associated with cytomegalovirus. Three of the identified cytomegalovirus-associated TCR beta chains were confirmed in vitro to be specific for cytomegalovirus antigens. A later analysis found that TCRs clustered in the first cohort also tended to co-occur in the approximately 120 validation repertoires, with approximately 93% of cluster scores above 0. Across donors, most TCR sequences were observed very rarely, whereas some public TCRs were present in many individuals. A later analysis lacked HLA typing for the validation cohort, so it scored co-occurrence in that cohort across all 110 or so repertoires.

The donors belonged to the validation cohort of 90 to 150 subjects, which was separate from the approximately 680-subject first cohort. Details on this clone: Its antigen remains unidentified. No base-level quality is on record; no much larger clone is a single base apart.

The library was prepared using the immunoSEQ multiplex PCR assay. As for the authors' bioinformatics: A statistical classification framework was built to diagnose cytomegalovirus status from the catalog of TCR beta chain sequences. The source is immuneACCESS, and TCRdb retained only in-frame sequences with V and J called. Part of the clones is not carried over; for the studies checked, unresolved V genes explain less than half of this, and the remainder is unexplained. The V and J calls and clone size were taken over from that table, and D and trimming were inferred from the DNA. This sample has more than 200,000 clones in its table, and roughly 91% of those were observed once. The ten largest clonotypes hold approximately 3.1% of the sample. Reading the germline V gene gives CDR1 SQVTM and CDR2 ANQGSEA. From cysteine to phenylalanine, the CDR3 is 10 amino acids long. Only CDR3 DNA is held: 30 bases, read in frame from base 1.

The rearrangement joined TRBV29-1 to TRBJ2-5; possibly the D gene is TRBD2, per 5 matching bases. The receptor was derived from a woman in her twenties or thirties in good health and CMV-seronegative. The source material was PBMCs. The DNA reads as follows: TGCAGAGCGGACCAAGAGACCCAGTACTTC. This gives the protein CRADQETQYF.